This T cell receptor beta chain was identified during a study of blood T cell repertoires in COVID-19 (dated by TCRdb to 2020 to 2022). About the investigation overall: Collaborator samples came from the United States, Italy and Spain and covered acute and convalescent phases of COVID-19. Samples came from the ongoing ImmuneRACE study (first 160 participants) plus 1,254 subjects from 6 global collaborators. Nearly every sample came with metadata listing a de-identified subject ID, COVID-19 status, age in years and sex. The dataset comprised deeply sampled blood TCRbeta repertoires from subjects exposed to, actively infected with, or recovered from COVID-19. A freely available public database, intended as a resource for researchers studying the immune response to SARS-CoV-2, is where the repertoires were released. The prospective study material was composed of cDNA or gDNA derived from T cells, B-cell-depleted T cells, or PBMCs. Where HLA class I and class II types were available, the types were taken from metadata supplied by the sample provider, not from assay-based typing. Points the paper makes about the study in general: How much clinical and demographic metadata was included differed by source and by participant, and the metadata was provided uncurated.

A note on this clone: Its antigen is currently not known. Nothing much larger sits one base from this clone, and base qualities are not available.

The CDR3 spans 17 residues, from the cysteine through the phenylalanine. Only the CDR3 DNA stays, 51 bases, in frame from base 1. Trimming at the junction amounts to 4 bases on V and 0 bases on J, and the germline ends lie 13 bases apart. From the germline V gene, CDR1 is SGHTA and CDR2 is FQGNSA. TCRbeta CDR3 regions were amplified from genomic DNA using the immunoSEQ Assay, a bias-controlled multiplex PCR. In the source study's methods: Within the assay, amplification of reference gene primers was used to estimate how many nucleated cells each sample contained. To quantify the absolute abundance of each unique TCRbeta CDR3 rearrangement, sequence reads were collapsed and filtered. For each sample, productive Simpson clonality was calculated by taking the square root of Simpson's diversity index across productive rearrangements. TCRdb re-hosts the immuneACCESS table, in-frame sequences only. Its copies lack some clones; in the studies checked, an unresolved V gene accounts for under half of them, and the cause for the rest is not known. V and J calls and clone size come straight from that table; D and trimming were deduced from the DNA. Present in this sample are 250,000 to 400,000 clones, around 88% of which were seen just once. Together, the top ten hold 1.5% to 2% of the sample.

In Seattle, one collaborating source enrolled patients while the infection was active and tracked those patients longitudinally over the course of disease. The collaborating institutions used their own protocols to collect whole blood in K2EDTA tubes. For TCRbeta analysis, collaborators shipped samples as frozen whole blood, isolated PBMCs, or DNA extracted from either of those sample types. Sequencing was done on a sample of peripheral blood. The clonotype comes from a woman in her thirties with COVID-19, enrolled during active disease. Recombination joined TRBV7-2 with TRBJ1-6, with TRBD1 perhaps the D gene, on 6 matching bases. The CDR3 protein sequence reads: CASSSRTASSYNSPLHF. The nucleotide sequence is given as TGTGCCAGCAGCTCACGGACAGCGAGCTCCTATAATTCACCCCTCCACTTT.